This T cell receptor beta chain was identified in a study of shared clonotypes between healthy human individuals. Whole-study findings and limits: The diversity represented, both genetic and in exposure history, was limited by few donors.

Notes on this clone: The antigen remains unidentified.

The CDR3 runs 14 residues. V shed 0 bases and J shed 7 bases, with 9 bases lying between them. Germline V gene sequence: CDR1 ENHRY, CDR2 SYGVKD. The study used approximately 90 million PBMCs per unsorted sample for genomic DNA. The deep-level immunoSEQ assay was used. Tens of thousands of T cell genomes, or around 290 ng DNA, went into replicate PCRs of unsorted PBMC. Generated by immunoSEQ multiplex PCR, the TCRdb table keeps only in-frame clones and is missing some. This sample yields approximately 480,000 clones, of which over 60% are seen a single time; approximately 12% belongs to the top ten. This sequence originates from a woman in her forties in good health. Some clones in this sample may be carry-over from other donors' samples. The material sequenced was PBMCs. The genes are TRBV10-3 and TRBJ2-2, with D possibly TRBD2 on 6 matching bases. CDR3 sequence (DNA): TGTGCCATCAGTGAGTCGCGGGGTGACGGGGAGCTGTTTTTT. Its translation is CAISESRGDGELFF.